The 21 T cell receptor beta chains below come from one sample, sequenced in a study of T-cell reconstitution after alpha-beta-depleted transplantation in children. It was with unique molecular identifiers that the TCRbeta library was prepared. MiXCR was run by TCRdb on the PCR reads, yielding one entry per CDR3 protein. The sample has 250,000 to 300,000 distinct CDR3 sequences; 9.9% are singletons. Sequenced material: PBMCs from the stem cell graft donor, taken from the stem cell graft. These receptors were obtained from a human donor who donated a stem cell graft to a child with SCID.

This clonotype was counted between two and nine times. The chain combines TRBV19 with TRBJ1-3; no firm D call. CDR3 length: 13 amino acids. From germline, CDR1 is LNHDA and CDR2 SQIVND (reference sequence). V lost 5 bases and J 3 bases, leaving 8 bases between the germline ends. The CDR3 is CASSHLSGNTIYF. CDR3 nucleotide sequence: TGTGCCAGTAGTCACCTCAGTGGAAACACCATATATTTT.

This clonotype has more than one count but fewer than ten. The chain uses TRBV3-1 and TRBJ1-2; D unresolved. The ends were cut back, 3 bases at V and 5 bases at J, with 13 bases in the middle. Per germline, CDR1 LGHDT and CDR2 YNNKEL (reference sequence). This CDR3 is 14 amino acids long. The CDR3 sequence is CASSHKRQAYGYTF. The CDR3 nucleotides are TGTGCCAGCAGCCACAAGAGGCAGGCTTATGGCTACACCTTC. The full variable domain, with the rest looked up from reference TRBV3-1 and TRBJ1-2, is DTAVSQTPKYLVTQMGNDKSIKCEQNLGHDTMYWYKQDSKKFLKIMFSYNNKELIINETVPNRFSPKSPDKAHLNLHINSLELGDSAVYFCASSHKRQAYGYTFGSGTRLTVV.

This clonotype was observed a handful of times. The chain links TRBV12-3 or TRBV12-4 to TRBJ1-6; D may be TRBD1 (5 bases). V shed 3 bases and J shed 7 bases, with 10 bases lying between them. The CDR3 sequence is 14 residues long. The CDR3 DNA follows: TGTGCCAGCAGTTTGGGGGTTAGGAATTCACCCCTCCACTTT. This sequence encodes CASSLGVRNSPLHF.

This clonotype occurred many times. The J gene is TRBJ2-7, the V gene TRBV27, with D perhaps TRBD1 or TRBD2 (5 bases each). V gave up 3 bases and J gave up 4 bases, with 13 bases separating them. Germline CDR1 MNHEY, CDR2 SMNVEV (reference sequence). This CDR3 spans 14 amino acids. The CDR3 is CASSFRDRGYEQYF. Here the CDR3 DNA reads TGTGCCAGCAGTTTCCGGGACCGAGGGTACGAGCAGTACTTC.

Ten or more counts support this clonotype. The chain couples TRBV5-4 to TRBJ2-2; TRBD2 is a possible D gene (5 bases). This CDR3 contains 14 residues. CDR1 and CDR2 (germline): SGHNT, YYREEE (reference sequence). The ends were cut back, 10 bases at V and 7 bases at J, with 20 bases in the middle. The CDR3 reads CAAAGVAESGELFF. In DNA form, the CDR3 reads TGTGCCGCCGCCGGGGTAGCAGAAAGCGGGGAGCTGTTTTTT. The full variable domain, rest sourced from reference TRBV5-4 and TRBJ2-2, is ETGVTQSPTHLIKTRGQQVTLRCSSQSGHNTVSWYQQALGQGPQFIFQYYREEENGRGNFPPRFSGLQFPNYSSELNVNALELDDSALYLCAAAGVAESGELFFGEGSRLTVL.

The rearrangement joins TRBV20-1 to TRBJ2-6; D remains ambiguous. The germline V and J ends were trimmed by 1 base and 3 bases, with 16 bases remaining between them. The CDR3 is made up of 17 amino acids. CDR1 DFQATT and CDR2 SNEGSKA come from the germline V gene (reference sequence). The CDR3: CSARVDFVGVGANVLTF. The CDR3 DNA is TGCAGTGCTAGAGTTGATTTCGTCGGAGTTGGGGCCAACGTCCTGACTTTC.

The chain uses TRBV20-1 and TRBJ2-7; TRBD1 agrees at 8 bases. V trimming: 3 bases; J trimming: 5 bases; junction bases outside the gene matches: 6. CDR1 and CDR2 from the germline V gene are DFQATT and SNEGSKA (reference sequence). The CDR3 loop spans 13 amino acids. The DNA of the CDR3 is TGCAGTGCTAGGTACAGGGGGGCCCACGAGCAGTACTTC. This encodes CSARYRGAHEQYF.

As DNA, the CDR3 is TGCGCCAGCAGCTTAACCGGGACTATGGGGCTGAGGGAGCAGTACTTC. Its translation is CASSLTGTMGLREQYF. This chain uses TRBV5-1 with TRBJ2-7; 7 bases fit TRBD2. The germline CDR1 and CDR2 sequences are SGHRS and YFSETQ. The CDR3 is 16 amino acids. Germline trimming cut 2 bases from V and 7 bases from J; bases unmatched to any gene: 15.

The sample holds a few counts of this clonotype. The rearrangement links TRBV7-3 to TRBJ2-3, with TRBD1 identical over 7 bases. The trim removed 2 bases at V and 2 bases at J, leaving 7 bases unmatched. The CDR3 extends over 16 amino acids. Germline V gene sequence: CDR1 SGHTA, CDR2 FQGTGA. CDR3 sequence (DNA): TGTGCCAGCAGCTTAGTATTAAGGGGGCTCACAGATACGCAGTATTTT. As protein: CASSLVLRGLTDTQYF.

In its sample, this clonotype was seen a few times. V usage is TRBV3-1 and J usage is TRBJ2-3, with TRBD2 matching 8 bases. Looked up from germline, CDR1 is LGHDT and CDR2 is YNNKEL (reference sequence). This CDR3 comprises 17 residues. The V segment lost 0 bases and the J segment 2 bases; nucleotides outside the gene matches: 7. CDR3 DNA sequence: TGTGCCAGCAGCCAAGAACGGATAGCGGGGATCACAGATACGCAGTATTTT. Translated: CASSQERIAGITDTQYF.

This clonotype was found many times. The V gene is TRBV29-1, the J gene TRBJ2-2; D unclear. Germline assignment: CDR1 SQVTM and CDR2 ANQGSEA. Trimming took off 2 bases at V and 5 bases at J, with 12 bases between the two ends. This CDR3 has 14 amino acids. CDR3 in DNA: TGCAGCGTTGAACCAAACTACGGTACCGGGGAGCTGTTTTTT. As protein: CSVEPNYGTGELFF.

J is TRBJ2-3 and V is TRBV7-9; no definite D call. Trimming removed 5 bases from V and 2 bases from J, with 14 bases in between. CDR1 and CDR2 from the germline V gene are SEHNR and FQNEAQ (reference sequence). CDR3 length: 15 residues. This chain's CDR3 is CASSLLVLTTDTQYF. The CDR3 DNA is TGTGCCAGCAGCCTTCTTGTGCTAACCACAGATACGCAGTATTTT.

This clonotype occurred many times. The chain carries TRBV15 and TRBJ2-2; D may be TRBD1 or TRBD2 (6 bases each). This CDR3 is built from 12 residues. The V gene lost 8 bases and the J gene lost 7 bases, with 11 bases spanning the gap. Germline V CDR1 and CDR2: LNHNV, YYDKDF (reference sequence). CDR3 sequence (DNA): TGTGCCACCGGGGGGCTCGGCGGGGAGCTGTTTTTT. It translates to CATGGLGGELFF. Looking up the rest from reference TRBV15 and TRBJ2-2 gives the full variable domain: DAMVIQNPRYQVTQFGKPVTLSCSQTLNHNVMYWYQQKSSQAPKLLFHYYDKDFNNEADTPDNFQSRRPNTSFCFLDIRSPGLGDTAMYLCATGGLGGELFFGEGSRLTVL.

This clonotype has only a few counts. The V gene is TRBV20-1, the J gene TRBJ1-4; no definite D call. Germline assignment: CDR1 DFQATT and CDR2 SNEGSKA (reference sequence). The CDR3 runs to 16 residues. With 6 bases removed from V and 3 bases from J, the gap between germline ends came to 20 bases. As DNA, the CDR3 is TGCAGTGCCCGGGCGAAGGGTCCCGAGTCTAATGAAAAACTGTTTTTT. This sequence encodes CSARAKGPESNEKLFF.

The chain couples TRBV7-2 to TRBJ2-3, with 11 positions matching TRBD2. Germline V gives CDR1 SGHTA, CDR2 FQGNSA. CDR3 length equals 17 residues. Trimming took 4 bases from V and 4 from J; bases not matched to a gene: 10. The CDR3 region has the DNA TGTGCCAGCAGCTCCCGGGGGGGGACTAGCGGTTCAGATACGCAGTATTTT. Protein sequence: CASSSRGGTSGSDTQYF.

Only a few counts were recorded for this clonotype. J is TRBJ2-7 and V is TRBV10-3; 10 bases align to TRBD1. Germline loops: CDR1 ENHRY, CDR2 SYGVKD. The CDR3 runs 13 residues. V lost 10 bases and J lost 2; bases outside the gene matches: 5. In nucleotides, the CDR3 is TGTGCCACCGGGACAGGGGATACCTACGAGCAGTACTTC. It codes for CATGTGDTYEQYF.

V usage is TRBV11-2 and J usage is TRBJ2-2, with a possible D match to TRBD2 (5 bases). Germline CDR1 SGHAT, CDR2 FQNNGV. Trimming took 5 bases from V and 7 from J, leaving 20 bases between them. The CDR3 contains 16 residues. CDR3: CASSAIRVPSGGELFF. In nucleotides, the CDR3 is TGTGCCAGCAGCGCTATCCGGGTACCGAGCGGCGGGGAGCTGTTTTTT.

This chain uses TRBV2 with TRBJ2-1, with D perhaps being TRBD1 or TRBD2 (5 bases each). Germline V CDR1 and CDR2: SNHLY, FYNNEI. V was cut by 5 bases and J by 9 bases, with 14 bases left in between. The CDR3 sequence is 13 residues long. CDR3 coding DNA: TGTGCCAGCAGTTCGAGGGGAGAAGGTGAGCAGTTCTTC. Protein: CASSSRGEGEQFF.

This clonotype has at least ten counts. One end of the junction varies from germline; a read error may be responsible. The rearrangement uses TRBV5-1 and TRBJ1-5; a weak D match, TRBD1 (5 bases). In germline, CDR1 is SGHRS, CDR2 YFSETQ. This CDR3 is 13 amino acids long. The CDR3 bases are TGTGCCAGCAGCCGGGACAGCAATCAGCCCCAGCATTTT. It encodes CASSRDSNQPQHF.

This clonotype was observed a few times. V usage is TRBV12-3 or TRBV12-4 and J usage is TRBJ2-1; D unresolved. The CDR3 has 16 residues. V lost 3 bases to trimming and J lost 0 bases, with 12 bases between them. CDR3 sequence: CASSFVTGPSYNEQFF. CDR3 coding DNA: TGTGCCAGCAGTTTCGTGACCGGGCCCTCCTACAATGAGCAGTTCTTC.

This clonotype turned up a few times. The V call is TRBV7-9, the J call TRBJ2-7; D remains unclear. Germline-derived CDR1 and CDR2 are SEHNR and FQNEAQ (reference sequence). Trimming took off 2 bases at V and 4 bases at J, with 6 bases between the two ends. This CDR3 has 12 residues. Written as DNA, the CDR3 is TGTGCCAGCAGCTTAATAGGGTACGAGCAGTACTTC. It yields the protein CASSLIGYEQYF.